Sequencing of this TCR beta chain was carried out in a study of CD8 T cells in Susac syndrome (dated by TCRdb to about 2019). Background for the entire study: Whether CD8+ T cell activation and differentiation in Susac syndrome was antigen driven was tested using repertoire sequencing. The investigation overall reported the following: The number of individuals in the TCR sequencing and HLA analysis was recognized as being relatively small.

As concerns this clonotype: Its antigen specificity is not known. Within one base of it there is no much larger clone, and no base qualities were kept.

Peripheral blood CD8+ and CD4+ T cells from healthy donors, Susac syndrome patients and multiple sclerosis patients were profiled using high-throughput TCR beta sequencing. Healthy donors were included as age- and sex-matched controls. Bulk CD8+ and CD4+ T cells were purified magnetically by negative isolation, whereas CD8+ TEMRA cells were enriched by FACS. Blood was drawn into EDTA tubes, processed within 24 hours, and PBMCs were isolated by density gradient centrifugation. PBMCs destined for TCR sequencing were cryopreserved in liquid nitrogen and later thawed in a 37 °C water bath. The sorted or isolated CD4+, CD8+ and CD8+ TEMRA cells reached a purity of at least 90%. Counted from cysteine to phenylalanine, this CDR3 has 15 amino acids. CDR3 DNA is the only sequence kept; it has 45 bases, read in frame from the first base. Trimming takes 5 bases from V and 3 bases from J, and the germline ends sit 16 bases apart.

RNA was extracted using the RNeasy kit, and roughly 0.45 to 1 microgram was reverse transcribed with random hexamers. TCR beta CDR3 regions were amplified with the immunoSEQ multiplex PCR assay covering 54 Vbeta and 13 Jbeta segments. PCR amplification bias was corrected using a synthetic template baseline for primer optimization and computational correction. Under the source paper's analysis protocol: Only productive sequences were kept, with reads annotated to V, D and J genes according to IMGT and analyzed in immunoSEQ Analyzer. Clonality was computed as one minus Shannon entropy normalized by log2 of the number of productive unique sequences. For each patient and control, public and private clones were evaluated within the 100 most prevalent clones. A clone was defined as Susac-specific if it was absent from the healthy and MS cohorts, from some 1,100 published viral clones and from other ImmuneACCESS disease sequences. TCRdb cleaned the public reads at Q25 with fastp, built clones with MiXCR and kept in-frame beta chains. Rows with a matching CDR3 protein are joined into one entry that keeps the most common DNA and genes. Here the V and J calls rest on TCRdb's processing, not on the authors' analysis. This sample has about 200,000 distinct CDR3 sequences in its table, and 85% to 95% of those were observed once. The ten largest make up about 0.094% of the sample.

The rearrangement combines TRBV23-1 with TRBJ1-2; TRBD1 is possibly the D segment (5 matching bases). TRBV23-1 carries the ORF label, with uncertain function. Sequencing was carried out using CD4+ T cells from PBMCs. The receptor's source is a human donor in good health. The CDR3 region has the sequence CASSTATGRYYGYTF. The sequence in DNA is TGCGCCAGCAGTACTGCCACGGGACGTTACTATGGCTACACCTTC.